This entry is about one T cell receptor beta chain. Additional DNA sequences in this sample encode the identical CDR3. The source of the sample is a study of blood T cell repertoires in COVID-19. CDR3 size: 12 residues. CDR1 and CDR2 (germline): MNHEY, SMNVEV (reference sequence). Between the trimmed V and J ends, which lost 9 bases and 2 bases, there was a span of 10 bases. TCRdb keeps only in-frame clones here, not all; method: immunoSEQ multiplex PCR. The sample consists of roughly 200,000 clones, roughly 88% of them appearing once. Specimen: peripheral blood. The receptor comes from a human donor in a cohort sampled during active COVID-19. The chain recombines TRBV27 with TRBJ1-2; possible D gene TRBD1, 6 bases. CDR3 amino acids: CASRTGNYGYTF. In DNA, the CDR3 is TGTGCCAGTCGCACAGGGAACTATGGCTACACCTTC.